A selection of T cell receptor beta chains follows, all from one sample in a study of cytomegalovirus exposure and HLA in healthy donors. Repertoires were generated with immunoSEQ multiplex PCR, while TCRdb's copy carries only in-frame clones and drops some. The sample yields 150,000 or so clones, 80% seen once. The sequencing input was PBMCs. The receptor source for this set is a woman aged 40-49 years in good health and CMV-seronegative. Each CDR3 is given with its conserved first and last residue. D genes are given only for firm matches. Only part of the rows carry a size: once, few, many, or a class if the clone is expanded.

TRBV21-1	TRBJ2-7	.	.	TGTGCCAGCAGCAAAAGCCTCGGAGAGAGCGAGCAGTACTTC	CASSKSLGESEQYF
TRBV7-8	TRBJ2-2	TRBD2	few	TGTGCCACCATAGAGACTAGCCTGGGGACCGGGGAGCTGTTTTTT	CATIETSLGTGELFF
TRBV5-1	TRBJ1-2	TRBD1	.	TGCGCCAGCAGCGGACCGGGACAGGGGTCCGGCTACACCTTC	CASSGPGQGSGYTF
TRBV28	TRBJ1-1	.	.	TGTGCCAGCAGCCCAACCCTGGACAGAGCCGAGAACGTGAACACTGAAGCTTTCTTT	CASSPTLDRAENVNTEAFF
TRBV7-8	TRBJ1-4	TRBD1	.	TGTGCCAGCAGCTCCAACAGGGGAAGGGCCCAAACTAATGAAAAACTGTTTTTT	CASSSNRGRAQTNEKLFF
TRBV7-8	TRBJ1-2	.	once	TGTGCCAGCAGCCCAACGCAATACGACAGCACAATCTCCTTC	CASSPTQYDSTISF
TRBV5-6	TRBJ2-3	.	.	TGTGCCAGCAGCTTGGGGCAGGCGGGGGATACGCAGTATTTT	CASSLGQAGDTQYF
TRBV7-2	TRBJ2-7	TRBD2	.	TGTGCCAGCAGCTCGCCCGGGACTAGCGGTAACGGCCTATACTACGAGCAGTACTTC	CASSSPGTSGNGLYYEQYF
TRBV14	TRBJ2-5	.	once	TGTGCCAGCAGCCTCTGGAGGGTGGGTGAAGAGACCCAGTACTTC	CASSLWRVGEETQYF
TRBV11-2	TRBJ2-5	.	.	TGTGCCAGCAACGGAGCGGGTCCCGGTGGGACCCAGTACTTC	CASNGAGPGGTQYF
TRBV27	TRBJ1-5	TRBD1	.	TGTGCCAGCAGTTTATCCCCGACAGGGCTCAATCAGCCCCAGCATTTC	CASSLSPTGLNQPQHF
TRBV7-2	TRBJ1-4	.	.	TGTGCCAGCAGCAATCAGGCAACTAATGAAAAACTGTTTTTT	CASSNQATNEKLFF
TRBV9	TRBJ2-7	TRBD2	.	TGTGCCCTACCTCGGACTAGCCTCCCCTTGGGCGGATACGAGCAGTACTTC	CALPRTSLPLGGYEQYF
TRBV11-2	TRBJ2-2	.	.	TGTGCCAGCAGGTGGTTCCGAGGCCGCACCGGGGAGCTGTTTTTT	CASRWFRGRTGELFF
TRBV7-8	TRBJ2-7	.	once	TGTGCCAGCAGTTCGGGCCTGGGGGGCTACGAGCAGTACTTC	CASSSGLGGYEQYF
TRBV29-1	TRBJ1-5	.	.	TGCAGCGTTTCAGATAGCAATCAGCCCCAGCATTTT	CSVSDSNQPQHF
TRBV7-9	TRBJ1-6	TRBD1	.	TGTGCCAGCAGCCAAGTGGGACAGGGAAATTCACCCCTCCACTTT	CASSQVGQGNSPLHF
TRBV30	TRBJ2-7	.	.	TGTGCCTGGAAGGAGGTAAACATTGGGGAGCAGTACTTC	CAWKEVNIGEQYF
TRBV29-1	TRBJ2-3	TRBD2	.	TGCAGCGTTGAAGATTTGGGGACTAGATCAGATACGCAGTATTTT	CSVEDLGTRSDTQYF
TRBV19	TRBJ2-7	TRBD1	few	TGTGCCAGTAGTCCCAAATTCACGGGACAGAATTACGAGCAGTACTTC	CASSPKFTGQNYEQYF
TRBV5-5	TRBJ2-1	.	.	TGTGCCAGCAGCCCCAAAGTGGCAAGCTCCTACAATGAGCAGTTCTTC	CASSPKVASSYNEQFF
TRBV5-6	TRBJ2-3	TRBD1	.	TGTGCCAGCAGGAATCCGGGACAGATCACAGATACGCAGTATTTT	CASRNPGQITDTQYF
TRBV27	TRBJ2-2	.	.	TGTGCCAGCAGTCCGCCCCCGGGACAGAACACCGGGGAGCTGTTTTTT	CASSPPPGQNTGELFF
TRBV7-2	TRBJ2-3	.	.	TGTGCCAGCAGCCTAATAGCGGATGCGCGCACAGATACGCAGTATTTT	CASSLIADARTDTQYF
TRBV29-1	TRBJ2-7	TRBD2	few	TGCAGCGTTGAAGATCAAAGCGGGAGTTCCTACGAGCAGTACTTC	CSVEDQSGSSYEQYF
TRBV23-1	TRBJ1-4	.	.	TGCGCCAGCAGTCAATTGCGGGGCCGAGTCTCAACTAATGAAAAACTGTTTTTT	CASSQLRGRVSTNEKLFF
TRBV18	TRBJ2-3	.	.	TGTGCCAGCTCACCACTCTACTTTGCGGGAACTAGCACAGATACGCAGTATTTT	CASSPLYFAGTSTDTQYF
TRBV11-2	TRBJ2-1	TRBD2	.	TGTGCCAGCAGCTTAGATCCCACTAGCGGGAGGGGGTCCTACAATGAGCAGTTCTTC	CASSLDPTSGRGSYNEQFF
TRBV12-5	TRBJ2-5	.	.	TGTGCTAGTGGTTTGGTTAGCGGCCAAAATGGGGAGACCCAGTACTTC	CASGLVSGQNGETQYF
TRBV7-9	TRBJ2-3	TRBD2	.	TGTGCCAGCGACATGGCGGGGGTAACAGATACGCAGTATTTT	CASDMAGVTDTQYF
TRBV28	TRBJ2-1	.	.	TGTGCCAGCAGTCCACCTGACCGGGAGTTACGGAATGAGCAGTTCTTC	CASSPPDRELRNEQFF
TRBV7-8	TRBJ2-3	TRBD2	.	TGTGCCAGCAGCTGGGCGGGAGGGTCGGGAGATACGCAGTATTTT	CASSWAGGSGDTQYF
TRBV14	TRBJ2-5	.	few	TGTGCCAGCAGCCGAGGGATACTGTCGCGGGAGACCCAGTACTTC	CASSRGILSRETQYF
TRBV7-9	TRBJ1-3	.	.	TGTGCCAGCAGCTTCCACTCTGGAAACACCATATATTTT	CASSFHSGNTIYF
TRBV6-1	TRBJ2-5	TRBD2	.	TGTGCCAGCAGTGTTGGCCTAGCGGGCCGGATCGCACAAGAGACCCAGTACTTC	CASSVGLAGRIAQETQYF
TRBV11-2	TRBJ2-5	.	.	TGTGCCAGCAGCTTAGAGCGGTCCTCCGAGACCCAGTACTTC	CASSLERSSETQYF
TRBV5-1	TRBJ1-6	.	.	TGCGCCAGCAGCTTGGGACGTGGGGGCAACTCACCCCTCCACTTT	CASSLGRGGNSPLHF
TRBV5-4	TRBJ1-2	.	.	TGTGCCAGCAGCTTGGACGAGGGCTACACCTTC	CASSLDEGYTF
TRBV2	TRBJ2-4	TRBD1	.	TGTGCCAGCAGTACGAGGGGCAGGGGGCCCTTCATTCAGTACTTC	CASSTRGRGPFIQYF
TRBV28	TRBJ1-1	.	.	TGTGCCATCCGAGTTGACACCCCGAACACTGAAGCTTTCTTT	CAIRVDTPNTEAFF
TRBV5-1	TRBJ2-2	TRBD2	.	TGCGCCAGCAGCTTGGCTCCACTAGCGGGAAACACCGGGGAGCTGTTTTTT	CASSLAPLAGNTGELFF
TRBV4-3	TRBJ1-4	.	.	TGCGCCAGCAGCCAAGGCTGGGCAGGGGAAAAACTGTTTTTT	CASSQGWAGEKLFF
TRBV5-4	TRBJ1-1	TRBD1	.	TGTGCCAGCAGCCGACAGGGGCGCGACACTGAAGCTTTCTTT	CASSRQGRDTEAFF
TRBV7-9	TRBJ1-2	.	.	TGTGCCAGCAGCCCTATTTTCGACAGGCGAGCTAACTATGGCTACACCTTC	CASSPIFDRRANYGYTF
TRBV28	TRBJ1-1	.	once	TGTGCCATTGGACGGGGCACTGAAGCTTTCTTT	CAIGRGTEAFF
TRBV20-1	TRBJ1-1	.	.	TGCAGTGCTAGAGATAAGGAGAAAGCTTTCTTT	CSARDKEKAFF
TRBV9	TRBJ1-1	.	.	TGTGCCAGCAGCGTAGGTCAGGGGATTAACACTGAAGCTTTCTTT	CASSVGQGINTEAFF
TRBV9	TRBJ2-1	.	.	TGTGCCAGCAGCGCCACCCTCGGAGGGCCTAATGAGCAGTTCTTC	CASSATLGGPNEQFF
TRBV5-4	TRBJ2-7	TRBD2	few	TGTGCCAGCAGCTTCCTCGGGGGGGGTAACTACGAGCAGTACTTC	CASSFLGGGNYEQYF
TRBV7-8	TRBJ2-5	TRBD2	.	TGTGCCAGCAGCGAAAGGGGGCTAGCGGGAGGGTGGGAGACCCAGTACTTC	CASSERGLAGGWETQYF
TRBV21-1	TRBJ1-1	.	.	TGTGCCAGCAGCTTACACCAACTGACAGGGTCAACTGAAGCTTTCTTT	CASSLHQLTGSTEAFF
TRBV27	TRBJ2-7	TRBD2	.	TGTGCCAGCAGTTTATATACTAGCGGGAGGGCCGAGCAGTACTTC	CASSLYTSGRAEQYF
TRBV5-1	TRBJ1-5	TRBD1	.	TGCGCCAGCAGCTCCGGACAGGGCAATCAGCCCCAGCATTTT	CASSSGQGNQPQHF
TRBV28	TRBJ2-5	.	.	TGTGCCAGCAGGACTCGCGCTAGGGGGAAAGAGACCCAGTACTTC	CASRTRARGKETQYF
TRBV6-5	TRBJ2-1	.	.	TGTGCCAGCAGTTCCCAAGACAGATACAATGAGCAGTTCTTC	CASSSQDRYNEQFF